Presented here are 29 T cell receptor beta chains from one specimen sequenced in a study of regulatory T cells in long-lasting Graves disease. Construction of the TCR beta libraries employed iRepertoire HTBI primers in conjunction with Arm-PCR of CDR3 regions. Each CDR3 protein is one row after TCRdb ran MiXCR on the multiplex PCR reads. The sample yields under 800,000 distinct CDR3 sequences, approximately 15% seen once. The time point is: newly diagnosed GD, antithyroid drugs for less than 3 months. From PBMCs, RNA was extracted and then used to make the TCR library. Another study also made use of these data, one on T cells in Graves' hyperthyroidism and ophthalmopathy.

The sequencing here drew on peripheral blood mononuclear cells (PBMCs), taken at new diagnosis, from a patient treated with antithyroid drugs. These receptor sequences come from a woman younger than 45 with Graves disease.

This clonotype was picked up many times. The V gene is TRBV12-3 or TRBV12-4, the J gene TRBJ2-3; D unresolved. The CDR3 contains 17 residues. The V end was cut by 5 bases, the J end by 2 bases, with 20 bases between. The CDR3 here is CASSPLQRPFITDTQYF. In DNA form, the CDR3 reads TGTGCCAGCAGTCCCCTACAGAGACCCTTTATCACAGATACGCAGTATTTT.

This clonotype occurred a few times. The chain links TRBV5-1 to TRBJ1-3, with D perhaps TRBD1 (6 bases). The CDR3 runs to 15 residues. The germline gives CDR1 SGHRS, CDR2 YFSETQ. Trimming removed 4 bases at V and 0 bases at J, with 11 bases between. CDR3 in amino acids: CASSQTGNSGNTIYF. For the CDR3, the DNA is TGCGCCAGCAGCCAAACAGGGAACTCTGGAAACACCATATATTTT.

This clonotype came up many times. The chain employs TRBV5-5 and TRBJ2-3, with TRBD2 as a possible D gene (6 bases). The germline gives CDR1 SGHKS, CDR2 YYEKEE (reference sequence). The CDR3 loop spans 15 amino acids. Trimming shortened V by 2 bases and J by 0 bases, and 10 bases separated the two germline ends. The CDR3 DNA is TGTGCCAGCAGCTTCCGGGAGTCTAGCACAGATACGCAGTATTTT. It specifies CASSFRESSTDTQYF.

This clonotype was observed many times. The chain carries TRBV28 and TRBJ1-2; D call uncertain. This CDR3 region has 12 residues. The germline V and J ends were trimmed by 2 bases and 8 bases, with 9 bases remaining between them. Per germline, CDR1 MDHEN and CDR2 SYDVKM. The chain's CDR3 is CASSLDILGYTF. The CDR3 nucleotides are TGTGCCAGCAGTTTAGACATCTTGGGCTACACCTTC.

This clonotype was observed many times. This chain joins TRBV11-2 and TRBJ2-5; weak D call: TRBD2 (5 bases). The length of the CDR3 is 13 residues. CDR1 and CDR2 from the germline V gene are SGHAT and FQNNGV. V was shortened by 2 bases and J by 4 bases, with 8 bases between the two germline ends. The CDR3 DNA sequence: TGTGCCAGCAGCTTACGGGAATTAGAGACCCAGTACTTC. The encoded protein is CASSLRELETQYF.

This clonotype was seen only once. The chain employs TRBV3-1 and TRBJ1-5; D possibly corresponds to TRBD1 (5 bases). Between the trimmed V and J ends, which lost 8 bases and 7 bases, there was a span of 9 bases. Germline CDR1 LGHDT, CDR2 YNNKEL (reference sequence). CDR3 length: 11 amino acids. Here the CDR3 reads CASGDGQPQHF. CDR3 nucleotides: TGTGCCAGCGGGGACGGGCAGCCCCAGCATTTT. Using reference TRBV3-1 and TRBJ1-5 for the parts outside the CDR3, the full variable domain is DTAVSQTPKYLVTQMGNDKSIKCEQNLGHDTMYWYKQDSKKFLKIMFSYNNKELIINETVPNRFSPKSPDKAHLNLHINSLELGDSAVYFCASGDGQPQHFGDGTRLSIL.

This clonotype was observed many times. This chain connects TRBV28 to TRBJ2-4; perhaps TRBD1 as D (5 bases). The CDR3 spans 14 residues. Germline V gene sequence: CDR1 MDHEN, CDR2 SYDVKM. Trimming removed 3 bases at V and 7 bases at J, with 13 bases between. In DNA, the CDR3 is TGTGCCAGCAGTTTCCTGGCAGGGATGAACATTCAGTACTTC. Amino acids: CASSFLAGMNIQYF. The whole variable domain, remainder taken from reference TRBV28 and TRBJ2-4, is DVKVTQSSRYLVKRTGEKVFLECVQDMDHENMFWYRQDPGLGLRLIYFSYDVKMKEKGDIPEGYSVSREKKERFSLILESASTNQTSMYLCASSFLAGMNIQYFGAGTRLSVL.

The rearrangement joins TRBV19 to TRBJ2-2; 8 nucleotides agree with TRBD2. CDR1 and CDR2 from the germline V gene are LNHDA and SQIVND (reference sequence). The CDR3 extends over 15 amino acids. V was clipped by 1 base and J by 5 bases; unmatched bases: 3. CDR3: CASSIGAGDTGELFF. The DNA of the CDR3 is TGTGCCAGTAGTATAGGAGCGGGAGATACCGGGGAGCTGTTTTTT.

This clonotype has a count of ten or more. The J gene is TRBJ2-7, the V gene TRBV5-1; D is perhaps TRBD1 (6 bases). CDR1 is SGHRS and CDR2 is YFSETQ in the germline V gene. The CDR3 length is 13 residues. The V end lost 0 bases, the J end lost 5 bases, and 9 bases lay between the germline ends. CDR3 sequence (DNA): TGCGCCAGCAGCTTGGGACAGGCCAACGAGCAGTACTTC. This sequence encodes CASSLGQANEQYF.

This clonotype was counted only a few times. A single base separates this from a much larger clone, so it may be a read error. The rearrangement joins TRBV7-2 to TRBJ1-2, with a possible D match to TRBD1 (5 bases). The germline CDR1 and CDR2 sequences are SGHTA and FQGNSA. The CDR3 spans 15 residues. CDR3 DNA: TGTGCCGGCAGCTCTGGACAACTCACTGTCTATGGCTACACCTTC. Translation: CAGSSGQLTVYGYTF.

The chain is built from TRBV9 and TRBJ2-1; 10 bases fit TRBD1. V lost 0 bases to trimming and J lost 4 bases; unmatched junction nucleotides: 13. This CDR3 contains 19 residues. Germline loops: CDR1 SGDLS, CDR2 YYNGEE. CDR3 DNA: TGTGCCAGCAGCGTAGAGGGGGACAGGGGCCCCTCGAATTACAATGAGCAGTTCTTC. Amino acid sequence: CASSVEGDRGPSNYNEQFF.

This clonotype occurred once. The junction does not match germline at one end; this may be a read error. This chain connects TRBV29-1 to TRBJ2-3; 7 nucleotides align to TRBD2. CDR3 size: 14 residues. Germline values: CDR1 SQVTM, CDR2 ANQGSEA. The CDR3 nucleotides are TGCGGCGTTTCTGTCCGGGGGGGCACAGATACGCAGTATTTT. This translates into CGVSVRGGTDTQYF.

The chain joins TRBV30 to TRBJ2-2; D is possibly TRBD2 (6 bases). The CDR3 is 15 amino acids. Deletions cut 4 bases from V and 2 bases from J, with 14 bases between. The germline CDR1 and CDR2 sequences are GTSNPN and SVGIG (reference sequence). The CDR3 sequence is CAWTRTIINTGELFF. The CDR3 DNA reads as TGTGCCTGGACCCGGACTATTATCAACACCGGGGAGCTGTTTTTT.

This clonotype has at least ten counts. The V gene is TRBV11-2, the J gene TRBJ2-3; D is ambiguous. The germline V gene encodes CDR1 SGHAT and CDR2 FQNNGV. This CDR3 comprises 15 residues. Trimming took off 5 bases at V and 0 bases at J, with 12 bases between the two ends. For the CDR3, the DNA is TGTGCCAGCAGCCCCGTACTCTCTAGCACAGATACGCAGTATTTT. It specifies CASSPVLSSTDTQYF.

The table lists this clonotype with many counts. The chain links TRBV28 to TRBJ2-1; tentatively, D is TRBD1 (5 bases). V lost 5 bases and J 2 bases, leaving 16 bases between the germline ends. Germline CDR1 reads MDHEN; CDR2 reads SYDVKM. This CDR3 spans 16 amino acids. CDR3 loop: CASSTQGTLAYNEQFF. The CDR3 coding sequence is TGTGCCAGCAGTACCCAGGGAACCTTAGCCTACAATGAGCAGTTCTTC.

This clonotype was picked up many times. For the CDR3, the DNA is TGTGCCAGCAGCTTAGGGGATGCATACTATGGCTACACCTTC. This translates into CASSLGDAYYGYTF. V gene TRBV7-2 combines with J gene TRBJ1-2, with D uncertain. From germline, CDR1 is SGHTA and CDR2 FQGNSA. V dropped 1 base and J dropped 3 bases, with 9 bases sitting between them. This CDR3 is built from 14 residues.

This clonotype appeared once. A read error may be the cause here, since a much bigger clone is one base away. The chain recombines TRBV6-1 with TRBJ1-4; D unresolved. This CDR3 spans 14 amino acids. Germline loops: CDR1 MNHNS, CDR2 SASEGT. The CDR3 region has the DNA TGTGCCAGCAGGCCTACTACGACTGGGGAAAGACTGTTTTTT. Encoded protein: CASRPTTTGERLFF.

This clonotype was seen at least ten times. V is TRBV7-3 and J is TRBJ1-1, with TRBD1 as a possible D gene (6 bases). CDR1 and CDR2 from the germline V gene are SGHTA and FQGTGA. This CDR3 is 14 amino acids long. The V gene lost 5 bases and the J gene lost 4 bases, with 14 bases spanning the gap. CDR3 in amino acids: CASSKGGAGTEAFF. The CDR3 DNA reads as TGTGCCAGCAGCAAAGGGGGTGCCGGCACTGAAGCTTTCTTT.

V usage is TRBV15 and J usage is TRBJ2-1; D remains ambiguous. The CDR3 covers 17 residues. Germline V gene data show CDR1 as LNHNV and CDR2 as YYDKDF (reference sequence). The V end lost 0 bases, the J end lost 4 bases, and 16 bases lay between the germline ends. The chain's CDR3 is CATSREISVGPYNEQFF. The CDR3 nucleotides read TGTGCCACCAGCAGAGAAATAAGTGTAGGTCCTTACAATGAGCAGTTCTTC.

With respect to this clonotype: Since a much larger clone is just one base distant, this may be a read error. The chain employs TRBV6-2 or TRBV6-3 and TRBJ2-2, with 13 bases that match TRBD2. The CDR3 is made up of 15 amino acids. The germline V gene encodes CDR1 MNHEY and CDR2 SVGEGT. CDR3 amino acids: CASGYELAGGGELFF. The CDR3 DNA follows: TGTGCCAGCGGTTACGAACTAGCGGGAGGGGGGGAGCTGTTTTTT.

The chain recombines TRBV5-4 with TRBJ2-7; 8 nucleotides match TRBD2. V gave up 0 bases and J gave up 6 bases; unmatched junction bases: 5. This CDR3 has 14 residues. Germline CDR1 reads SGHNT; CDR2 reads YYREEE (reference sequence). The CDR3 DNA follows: TGTGCCAGCAGCTTGGGAGCGGGAGCCGGCGAGCAGTACTTC. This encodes CASSLGAGAGEQYF.

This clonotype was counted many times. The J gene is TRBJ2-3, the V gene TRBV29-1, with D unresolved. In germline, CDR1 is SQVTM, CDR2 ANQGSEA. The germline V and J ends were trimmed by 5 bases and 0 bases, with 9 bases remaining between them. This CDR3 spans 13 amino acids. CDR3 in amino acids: CSVPLASTDTQYF. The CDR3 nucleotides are TGCAGCGTTCCTCTGGCTAGCACAGATACGCAGTATTTT.

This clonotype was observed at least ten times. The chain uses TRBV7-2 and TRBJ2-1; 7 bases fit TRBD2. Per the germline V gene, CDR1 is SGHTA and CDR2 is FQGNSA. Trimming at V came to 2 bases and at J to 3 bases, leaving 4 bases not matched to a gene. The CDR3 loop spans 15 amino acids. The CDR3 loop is CASSLSAGLYNEQFF. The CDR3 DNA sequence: TGTGCCAGCAGCTTATCAGCGGGGCTCTACAATGAGCAGTTCTTC. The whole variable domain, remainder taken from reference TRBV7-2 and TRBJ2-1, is GAGVSQSPSNKVTEKGKDVELRCDPISGHTALYWYRQSLGQGLEFLIYFQGNSAPDKSGLPSDRFSAERTGGSVSTLTIQRTQQEDSAVYLCASSLSAGLYNEQFFGPGTRLTVL.

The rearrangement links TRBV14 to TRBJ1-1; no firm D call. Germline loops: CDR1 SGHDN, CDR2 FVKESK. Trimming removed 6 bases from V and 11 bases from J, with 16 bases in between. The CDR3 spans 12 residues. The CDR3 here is CASRPPGPKAFF. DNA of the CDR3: TGTGCCAGCAGACCCCCGGGCCCGAAGGCTTTCTTT. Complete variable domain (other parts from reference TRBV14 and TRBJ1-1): EAGVTQFPSHSVIEKGQTVTLRCDPISGHDNLYWYRRVMGKEIKFLLHFVKESKQDESGMPNNRFLAERTGGTYSTLKVQPAELEDSGVYFCASRPPGPKAFFGQGTRLTVV.

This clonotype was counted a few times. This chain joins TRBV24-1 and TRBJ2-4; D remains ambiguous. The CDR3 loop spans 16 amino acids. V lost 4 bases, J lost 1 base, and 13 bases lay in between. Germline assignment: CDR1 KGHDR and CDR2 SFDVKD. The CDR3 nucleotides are TGTGCCACCAGTGACCCTCCGCCGTGGGCCAAAAACATTCAGTACTTC. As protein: CATSDPPPWAKNIQYF.

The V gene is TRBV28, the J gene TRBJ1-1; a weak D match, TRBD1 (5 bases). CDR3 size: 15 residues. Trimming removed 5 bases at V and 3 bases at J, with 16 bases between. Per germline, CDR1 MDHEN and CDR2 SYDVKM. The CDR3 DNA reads TGTGCCAGCAGTAGGCTCACAGGACCATACACTGAAGCTTTCTTT. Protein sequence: CASSRLTGPYTEAFF.

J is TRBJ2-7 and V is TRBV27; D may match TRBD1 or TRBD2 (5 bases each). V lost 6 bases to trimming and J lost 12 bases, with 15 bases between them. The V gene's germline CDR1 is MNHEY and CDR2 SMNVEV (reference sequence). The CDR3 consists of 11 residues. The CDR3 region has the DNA TGTGCCAGCAGCTTCCGTGGGGGTTGGTACTTC. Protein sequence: CASSFRGGWYF.

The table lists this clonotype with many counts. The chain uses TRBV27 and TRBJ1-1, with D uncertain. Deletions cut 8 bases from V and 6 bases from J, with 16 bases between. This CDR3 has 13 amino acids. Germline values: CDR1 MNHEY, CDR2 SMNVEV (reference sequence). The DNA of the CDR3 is TGTGCCAGCCGAGTCACGGCGTCAGCTGAAGCTTTCTTT. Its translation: CASRVTASAEAFF.

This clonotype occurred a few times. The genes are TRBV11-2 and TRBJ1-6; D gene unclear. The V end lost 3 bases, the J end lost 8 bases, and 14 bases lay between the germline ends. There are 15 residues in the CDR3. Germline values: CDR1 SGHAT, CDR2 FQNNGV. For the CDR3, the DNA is TGTGCCAGCAGCTTTCTCTGGCAGGAGGATTCACCCCTCCACTTT. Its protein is CASSFLWQEDSPLHF.